This entry lists 22 T cell receptor beta chains sequenced from one sample in a study of T cell clonality in common variable immunodeficiency. Some clones are missing from TCRdb's copy, which holds only in-frame ones; the method was immunoSEQ multiplex PCR. The repertoire has fewer than 75,000 clones, none seen only once; the ten largest take 1.5% to 2%. The sample was peripheral blood mononuclear cells. The receptors originated from a person between 18 and 70 years old in good health.

This clone was counted at least ten times. Read coverage stops 3 residues before the CDR3 terminus; the germline J gene supplies the remainder. The chain employs TRBV30 and TRBJ2-2; D is ambiguous. CDR3 size: 13 residues. The germline V gene has CDR1 GTSNPN and CDR2 SVGIG (reference sequence). Trimming took off 2 bases at V and 1 base at J, with 5 bases between the two ends. CDR3: CAWSRQNTGELFF. The CDR3 DNA, read in part, is TGTGCCTGGAGTCGACAGAACACCGGGGAG.

This clone was seen many times. Sequencing ends 3 residues short of the CDR3 end; the germline J gene provides the rest. V gene TRBV18 combines with J gene TRBJ2-1, with 11 nucleotides matching TRBD2. Germline V gene lookup returns CDR1 KGHSH and CDR2 LQKENI. There are 17 residues in the CDR3. V lost 3 bases to trimming and J lost 5 bases; unmatched junction nucleotides: 9. The covered CDR3 bases are TGTGCCAGCTCACCGCTCTCGACTAGCGGGAACCACAATGAG. Its protein product is CASSPLSTSGNHNE. The CDR3 reads in full as CASSPLSTSGNHNEQFF.

This clone was seen repeatedly, ten times or more. The CDR3 end lies 3 residues beyond the end of the read and is filled in from the germline J gene. The chain recombines TRBV7-3 with TRBJ2-6, with TRBD2 identical over 9 bases. Trimming removed 6 bases from V and 0 bases from J; junction bases left unmatched: 6. Germline CDR1 SGHTA, CDR2 FQGTGA. CDR3 length: 17 amino acids. The covered CDR3 bases are TGTGCCAGCAGTCTGGGGACTAGCCTCTCTGGGGCCAACGTC. Protein sequence: CASSLGTSLSGANV. The entire CDR3 protein is CASSLGTSLSGANVLTF.

This clone was counted ten times or more. The read comes to an end 3 residues before the CDR3 does, leaving the germline J gene to fill in the end. The gene calls are TRBV19 and TRBJ1-3, with D uncertain. Germline V gives CDR1 LNHDA, CDR2 SQIVND (reference sequence). This CDR3 is 13 amino acids long. CDR3 sequence: CGSQDYSGNTIYF. The part of the CDR3 DNA that was read is TGTGGCTCGCAGGACTACTCTGGAAACACC.

In its sample, this clone was seen many times. The read comes to an end 3 residues before the CDR3 does, leaving the germline J gene to fill in the end. The chain combines TRBV2 with TRBJ2-2; 7 bases are shared with TRBD2. The CDR3 consists of 15 residues. The V and J ends lost 5 bases and 2 bases, in that order; junction bases with no gene match: 5. Germline CDR1 and CDR2: SNHLY and FYNNEI. CDR3 bases read: TGTGCCAGCAGTCCCCCGGGACTAAACACCGGGGAG. This translates into CASSPPGLNTGE. From start to end, the CDR3 is CASSPPGLNTGELFF.

In its sample, this clone was seen many times. Read coverage stops 3 residues before the CDR3 terminus; the germline J gene supplies the remainder. V is TRBV6-2 or TRBV6-3 and J is TRBJ2-1; TRBD2 matches 7 bases. Trimming took 8 bases from V and 6 from J; bases not matched to a gene: 13. The germline CDR1 and CDR2 sequences are MNHEY and SVGEGT. The CDR3 has 15 residues. Incomplete CDR3 DNA: TGTGCCAGCCTAGAGGAGGGGAGGGGATTCAATGAG. It yields the protein CASLEEGRGFNE. The entire CDR3 is CASLEEGRGFNEQFF.

This clone was seen at least ten times. The read halts 3 residues ahead of the CDR3 end, with the missing end drawn from the germline J gene. The chain has TRBV20-1 and TRBJ2-1; 8 bases match TRBD1. The V gene end was trimmed by 0 bases and the J gene end by 2 bases; junction bases not matched to a gene: 15. The CDR3 runs to 19 residues. Germline V CDR1 and CDR2: DFQATT, SNEGSKA (reference sequence). CDR3 sequence reads: CSARDYITRDRSPYNEQFF. The covered CDR3 bases are TGCAGTGCTAGAGATTACATCACCCGGGACAGGTCGCCCTACAATGAG.

This clone was counted many times. The CDR3 end falls 3 residues outside the read, so it is completed with the germline J gene. The J gene is TRBJ2-2, the V gene TRBV2; D may correspond to TRBD1 or TRBD2 (5 bases each). V lost 1 base and J lost 4, with 7 bases in between. Germline values: CDR1 SNHLY, CDR2 FYNNEI. CDR3 size: 14 residues. The covered CDR3 bases are TGTGCCAGCAGTGAAGTGAGGGGCACCGGGGAG. This encodes CASSEVRGTGE. The whole CDR3 reads CASSEVRGTGELFF.

This clone occurred many times. The CDR3 is cut off 3 residues early in the read; its end comes from the germline J gene. This sequence joins TRBV19 and TRBJ2-5; tentatively, D is TRBD1 (5 bases). CDR1 is LNHDA and CDR2 is SQIVND in the germline V gene (reference sequence). This CDR3 has 14 residues. The V end lost 2 bases, the J end lost 5 bases, and 12 bases lay between the germline ends. The part of the CDR3 DNA that was read is TGTGCCAGTAGTATATTAGGGGCGCAGGAGACC. Its translation: CASSILGAQET. The complete CDR3 reads CASSILGAQETQYF. Drawing the rest from reference TRBV19 and TRBJ2-5, the complete variable domain is DGGITQSPKYLFRKEGQNVTLSCEQNLNHDAMYWYRQDPGQGLRLIYYSQIVNDFQKGDIAEGYSVSREKKESFPLTVTSAQKNPTAFYLCASSILGAQETQYFGPGTRLLVL.

This clone was seen many times. The read falls 3 residues short of the CDR3 end, and the missing part is taken from the germline J gene. This rearrangement joins TRBV18 to TRBJ2-5; maybe TRBD2 (6 bases). Trimming took off 3 bases at V and 4 bases at J, with 6 bases between the two ends. CDR1 is KGHSH, CDR2 LQKENI, per germline. The CDR3 is made up of 12 amino acids. The CDR3 reads CASSPGGETQYF. The part of the CDR3 DNA that was read is TGTGCCAGCTCACCGGGGGGAGAGACC.

This clone was seen ten or more times. The CDR3 end lies 3 residues beyond the end of the read and is filled in from the germline J gene. The V gene is TRBV5-1, the J gene TRBJ1-2; 8 nucleotides agree with TRBD1. The junction had 6 bases not matched to a gene; V was cut back by 4 bases and J by 4 bases. CDR1 is SGHRS, CDR2 YFSETQ, per germline. The CDR3 loop spans 14 amino acids. CDR3 bases read: TGCGCCAGCAGCCCCCGGACAGGGAGCTATGGC. Translation: CASSPRTGSYG. From start to end, the CDR3 is CASSPRTGSYGYTF.

This clone was observed many times. The read comes to an end 3 residues before the CDR3 does, leaving the germline J gene to fill in the end. The V call is TRBV11-2, the J call TRBJ2-5, with a tentative D call TRBD2 (5 bases). Trimming took off 3 bases at V and 5 bases at J, with 10 bases between the two ends. CDR3 length: 13 residues. Looked up from germline, CDR1 is SGHAT and CDR2 is FQNNGV. The sequenced CDR3 bases are TGTGCCAGCAGCTTTACGGACTTTGAGACC. Encoded protein: CASSFTDFET. In full, the CDR3 is CASSFTDFETQYF.

This clone appeared many times. The read ends 3 residues shy of where the CDR3 ends; the end is completed using the germline J gene. V usage is TRBV7-3 and J usage is TRBJ2-7, with 8 bases matching TRBD2. Germline-derived CDR1 and CDR2 are SGHTA and FQGTGA. The CDR3 runs 14 residues. After removal of 5 bases from V and 0 bases from J, the junction contained 3 bases not matched to a gene. This CDR3 is CASSPSGSSYEQYF. CDR3 bases read: TGTGCCAGCAGCCCCAGCGGGAGCTCCTACGAG.

This clone was observed a handful of times. The read finishes 3 residues shy of the CDR3 end, and the germline J gene is used to complete it. The chain uses TRBV30 and TRBJ2-4; 7 bases are a match to TRBD1. CDR1 is GTSNPN, CDR2 SVGIG, per germline (reference sequence). CDR3 length: 13 residues. CDR3 DNA, as far as it was read: TGTGCCTGGAACAGGGGCCAAAACTATGGT. It is translated as CAWNRGQNYG. The whole CDR3 reads CAWNRGQNYGQYF.

This clone has a count of ten or more. The read comes to an end 3 residues before the CDR3 does, leaving the germline J gene to fill in the end. The chain is built from TRBV7-9 and TRBJ2-1; D not resolved. Looked up from germline, CDR1 is SEHNR and CDR2 is FQNEAQ (reference sequence). The CDR3 is made up of 11 amino acids. V lost 4 bases and J 7 bases, leaving 5 bases between the germline ends. Partial CDR3 DNA: TGTGCCAGCAGCTCCCCGAATGAG. Amino acids: CASSSPNE. The whole CDR3 sequence is CASSSPNEQFF.

The sample holds many counts of this clone. The CDR3 extends 3 residues past the end of the read, so its final part is completed from the germline J gene. V gene TRBV5-1 combines with J gene TRBJ2-7; TRBD2 might be the D (5 bases). The germline V gene has CDR1 SGHRS and CDR2 YFSETQ. This CDR3 has 12 amino acids. Trimming took 7 bases from V and 2 from J, leaving 10 bases between them. CDR3 in amino acids: CASRGTTYEQYF. The part of the CDR3 DNA that was read is TGCGCCAGCCGGGGAACTACCTACGAG.

This clone has a count of ten or more. The sequenced fragment ends 3 residues before the CDR3 boundary, so the rest is inferred from the germline J gene. This chain uses TRBV7-6 with TRBJ2-1; D is perhaps TRBD2 (6 bases). Germline-derived CDR1 and CDR2 are SGHVS and FNYEAQ. V was trimmed by 5 bases and J by 0 bases, leaving 14 bases between them. This CDR3 spans 16 amino acids. CDR3 sequence reads: CASSPGESSSYNEQFF. The CDR3 DNA, read in part, is TGTGCCAGCAGCCCGGGGGAGTCGAGCTCCTACAATGAG.

In this sample, this clone turned up many times. Read sequence stops 3 residues before the CDR3 end, and the germline J gene provides the missing end. The chain joins TRBV15 to TRBJ2-3; 9 nucleotides align to TRBD1. V was clipped by 4 bases and J by 4 bases; unmatched bases: 12. This CDR3 is built from 17 residues. In germline, CDR1 is LNHNV, CDR2 YYDKDF (reference sequence). CDR3 DNA (partial): TGTGCCACCAGCACCGGGACAGGGAATTCCCCACCAGATACG. Its translation: CATSTGTGNSPPDT. The complete CDR3 sequence is CATSTGTGNSPPDTQYF.

This clone was detected ten times or more. The read stops 3 residues short of the end of the CDR3; the missing end is completed from the germline J gene. The chain recombines TRBV20-1 with TRBJ2-7, with 7 bases aligning to TRBD2. With 5 bases clipped from V and 3 bases from J, the junction kept 13 bases outside the gene matches. The germline gives CDR1 DFQATT, CDR2 SNEGSKA (reference sequence). The CDR3 has 15 residues. The CDR3 DNA, read in part, is TGCAGTGCTCATACCGGGACTAACGCCGGCTACGAG. Its translation is CSAHTGTNAGYE. The full CDR3 sequence reads CSAHTGTNAGYEQYF.

At least ten counts were recorded for this clone. The CDR3 extends 3 residues past the end of the read, so its final part is completed from the germline J gene. V and J are TRBV9 and TRBJ1-4; TRBD1 aligns across 9 bases. There are 15 residues in the CDR3. With V trimmed by 4 bases and J by 6 bases, 7 bases remained unmatched. Germline assignment: CDR1 SGDLS and CDR2 YYNGEE. CDR3 protein: CASSSPDRGDEKLFF. CDR3 DNA (partial): TGTGCCAGCAGCTCCCCGGACAGGGGTGATGAAAAA.

This clone came up many times. The missing CDR3 end, 3 residues past where the read stops, is filled in from the germline J gene. The chain is built from TRBV19 and TRBJ2-7; 7 nucleotides line up with TRBD2. The V gene's germline CDR1 is LNHDA and CDR2 SQIVND (reference sequence). The CDR3 consists of 15 residues. Trimming took 5 bases from V and 3 from J; bases not matched to a gene: 10. CDR3 DNA (partial): TGTGCCAGTAGTCCACTCTCACCTAGCGGCTACGAG. Its protein is CASSPLSPSGYE. The full-length CDR3 reads as CASSPLSPSGYEQYF.

This clone was found many times. Sequencing ends 3 residues short of the CDR3 end; the germline J gene provides the rest. This chain uses TRBV6-4 with TRBJ2-1; possibly TRBD1 for D (5 bases). The V gene's germline CDR1 is MRHNA and CDR2 SNTAGT. This CDR3 has 13 residues. V was clipped by 3 bases and J by 2 bases, with 5 bases between them. CDR3 region: CASSEGAYNEQFF. CDR3 DNA (partial): TGTGCCAGCAGTGAAGGGGCCTACAATGAG.